This passage covers 24 T cell receptor beta chains from one sample sequenced in a study of beta chain features in type 1 diabetes. TCRB transcripts that were expressed got sequenced, as all of the isolated RNA had been reverse transcribed. Sequencing was performed with immunoSEQ multiplex PCR; in TCRdb, only in-frame clones are kept and a portion is missing. The profile covers about 710,000 clones, with over 12% appearing a single time and just under 0.04% taken by the ten largest. The study, taken as a whole, reports: People with Type 1 diabetes carried modestly yet significantly shorter TCRB CDR3s in all four CD4+ subsets.

These TCRs are of unknown antigen specificity. Material for sequencing was naive CD4+ T cells from blood. Receptors originate from a man younger than 35 with type 1 diabetes.

This clone was detected only a few times. The rearrangement links TRBV28 to TRBJ2-3; TRBD2 aligns across 7 bases. The CDR3 runs 16 residues. Germline values: CDR1 MDHEN, CDR2 SYDVKM. The junction had 8 bases not matched to a gene; V was cut back by 4 bases and J by 1 base. The CDR3 loop reads CASSSLRRGGTDTQYF. The CDR3 bases are TGTGCCAGCAGTTCCTTGAGACGGGGGGGCACAGATACGCAGTATTTT.

V gene TRBV7-2 combines with J gene TRBJ2-7; D remains ambiguous. There are 13 residues in the CDR3. Germline CDR1 reads SGHTA; CDR2 reads FQGNSA. Trimming shortened V by 5 bases and J by 2 bases, and 10 bases separated the two germline ends. CDR3 amino acids: CASSPPVTYEQYF. The CDR3 DNA sequence: TGTGCCAGCAGCCCTCCCGTCACCTACGAGCAGTACTTC.

The V call is TRBV29-1, the J call TRBJ2-1, with 11 bases aligning to TRBD2. Germline CDR1 and CDR2: SQVTM and ANQGSEA. The length of the CDR3 is 14 residues. Germline trimming cut 6 bases from V and 6 bases from J; bases unmatched to any gene: 7. As DNA, the CDR3 is TGCAGCGTACACCTTAGCGGGAGGGCCAATGAGCAGTTCTTC. Residues: CSVHLSGRANEQFF.

This clone appeared a few times. The rearrangement joins TRBV4-3 to TRBJ2-3; 11 bases fit TRBD2. CDR1 and CDR2 (germline): LGHNA, YSLEER. With 4 bases clipped from V and 5 bases from J, the junction kept 11 bases outside the gene matches. The CDR3 runs 17 residues. The CDR3 loop reads CASSPRIAGGYRDTQYF. CDR3 in DNA: TGCGCCAGCAGCCCTCGGATAGCGGGGGGGTACAGAGATACGCAGTATTTT.

This rearrangement joins TRBV5-1 to TRBJ2-7; the match to TRBD1 covers 9 bases. Germline V gene lookup returns CDR1 SGHRS and CDR2 YFSETQ. Trimming cost V 3 bases and J 3 bases; bases outside gene matches: 4. CDR3 size: 14 residues. CDR3 DNA: TGCGCCAGCAGCTCGGGACAGGGCTTCTACGAGCAGTACTTC. Its protein product is CASSSGQGFYEQYF.

The chain employs TRBV5-4 and TRBJ1-6; D possibly corresponds to TRBD1 (6 bases). This CDR3 is built from 15 residues. V lost 4 bases and J lost 11, with 19 bases in between. Germline-derived CDR1 and CDR2 are SGHNT and YYREEE (reference sequence). CDR3 coding DNA: TGTGCCAGCAGCCCGGGTTTAGGGGGTCAGCCACCCCTCCACTTT. It is translated as CASSPGLGGQPPLHF.

This clone has more than one count but fewer than ten. The chain joins TRBV5-8 to TRBJ2-1; D may match TRBD1 or TRBD2 (5 bases each). Trimming cost V 2 bases and J 12 bases, with 12 bases left between them. Germline values: CDR1 SGHTS, CDR2 YDEGEE. This CDR3 comprises 12 residues. The CDR3 loop reads CASSFGALGQFF. CDR3 coding DNA: TGTGCCAGCAGCTTCGGGGCCTTAGGGCAGTTCTTC.

The V call is TRBV4-2, the J call TRBJ2-7; TRBD2 matches 9 bases. The ends lost 1 base at V and 6 bases at J; junction bases unmatched: 7. In germline, CDR1 is LGHNA, CDR2 YNFKEQ. This CDR3 is 15 amino acids long. CDR3 bases: TGTGCCAGCAGCCAAGCCCCGGGACTAGCTATCGAGCAGTACTTC. Its translation: CASSQAPGLAIEQYF.

This clone showed up just a few times. The chain combines TRBV29-1 with TRBJ1-5, with D perhaps matching TRBD1 (5 bases). CDR1 SQVTM and CDR2 ANQGSEA come from the germline V gene. CDR3 length equals 12 residues. Deletions cut 6 bases from V and 3 bases from J, with 9 bases between. In DNA form, the CDR3 reads TGCAGCGTGAAGACAGACAATCAGCCCCAGCATTTT. It specifies CSVKTDNQPQHF.

The rearrangement uses TRBV5-1 and TRBJ2-1, with 7 bases that match TRBD1. Germline lookup yields CDR1 SGHRS and CDR2 YFSETQ. V lost 0 bases and J lost 4; bases outside the gene matches: 4. This CDR3 contains 15 residues. In nucleotides, the CDR3 is TGCGCCAGCAGCTTGGAGGACAGGCGATACAATGAGCAGTTCTTC. This codes for CASSLEDRRYNEQFF. Using reference TRBV5-1 and TRBJ2-1 for the parts outside the CDR3, the full variable domain is KAGVTQTPRYLIKTRGQQVTLSCSPISGHRSVSWYQQTPGQGLQFLFEYFSETQRNKGNFPGRFSGRQFSNSRSEMNVSTLELGDSALYLCASSLEDRRYNEQFFGPGTRLTVL.

The chain combines TRBV6-5 with TRBJ1-5; D is unclear. Between the trimmed V and J ends, which lost 6 bases and 2 bases, there was a span of 11 bases. There are 14 residues in the CDR3. Germline loops: CDR1 MNHEY, CDR2 SVGAGI. CDR3 in DNA: TGTGCCAGCAGCCTGGCCTTAGGCAATCAGCCCCAGCATTTT. Translating gives CASSLALGNQPQHF.

This clone was seen more than once but under ten times. The chain combines TRBV28 with TRBJ1-5; D remains unclear. V dropped 5 bases and J dropped 7 bases, with 12 bases sitting between them. The germline V gene encodes CDR1 MDHEN and CDR2 SYDVKM. There are 13 residues in the CDR3. CDR3 sequence reads: CASSLDQQQPQHF. The CDR3 DNA reads TGTGCCAGCAGTCTGGACCAACAACAGCCCCAGCATTTT.

This clone was counted between two and nine times. This sequence joins TRBV18 and TRBJ2-7; no definite D call. Deletions cut 0 bases from V and 6 bases from J, with 9 bases between. From germline, CDR1 is KGHSH and CDR2 LQKENI. CDR3 length: 13 residues. CDR3 bases: TGTGCCAGCTCACCACCTGGAGAATCCGAGCAGTACTTC. Encoded protein: CASSPPGESEQYF.

The chain employs TRBV19 and TRBJ2-5, with TRBD1 matching over 7 bases. V gave up 3 bases and J gave up 4 bases; unmatched junction bases: 2. CDR3 length equals 13 residues. Per the germline V gene, CDR1 is LNHDA and CDR2 is SQIVND (reference sequence). CDR3 DNA: TGTGCCAGTAGTATTGGACAGGCAGAGACCCAGTACTTC. It translates to CASSIGQAETQYF.

The CDR3 sequence is CASSESWDSEAFF. The CDR3 DNA reads TGTGCCAGCAGTGAATCCTGGGACAGCGAAGCTTTCTTT. This rearrangement joins TRBV25-1 to TRBJ1-1, with 7 bases identical to TRBD1. CDR1 is MGHDK, CDR2 SYGVNS, per germline. The CDR3 is 13 amino acids. V was clipped by 1 base and J by 8 bases; unmatched bases: 4.

This rearrangement joins TRBV7-2 to TRBJ2-6; D is unresolved. Deletions cut 7 bases from V and 5 bases from J, with 9 bases between. Germline V gene sequence: CDR1 SGHTA, CDR2 FQGNSA. The length of the CDR3 is 13 residues. The DNA of the CDR3 is TGTGCCAGCACCATAGACAGGGCCAACGTCCTGACTTTC. Translated: CASTIDRANVLTF.

This clone was recorded a few times. The chain links TRBV5-6 to TRBJ2-3; D is ambiguous. Germline V gives CDR1 SGHDT, CDR2 YYEEEE. V was shortened by 7 bases and J by 2 bases, with 11 bases between the two germline ends. The CDR3 consists of 13 residues. The DNA of the CDR3 is TGTGCCAGCCAGCGCCAGGACACAGATACGCAGTATTTT. This encodes CASQRQDTDTQYF. Together with reference TRBV5-6 and TRBJ2-3, the CDR3 gives the full variable domain: DAGVTQSPTHLIKTRGQQVTLRCSPKSGHDTVSWYQQALGQGPQFIFQYYEEEERQRGNFPDRFSGHQFPNYSSELNVNALLLGDSALYLCASQRQDTDTQYFGPGTRLTVL.

On this clone itself: One junction end does not reproduce the germline sequence, and a read error may be involved. The chain combines TRBV5-8 with TRBJ1-6; possible D gene TRBD1, 5 bases. Germline-derived CDR1 and CDR2 are SGHTS and YDEGEE. CDR3 length equals 11 residues. CDR3 coding DNA: TGTGCCAGCAGCGCCAGGGCATCCCCCATCTTT. It translates to CASSARASPIF.

The CDR3 here is CASTLGTHFGNSPLHF. In nucleotides, the CDR3 is TGCGCCAGCACCCTCGGGACTCACTTCGGTAATTCACCCCTCCACTTT. This chain joins TRBV23-1 and TRBJ1-6; D is perhaps TRBD1 (5 bases). TRBV23-1 is filed as an ORF, its function uncertain. This CDR3 is 16 amino acids long. Trimming removed 7 bases from V and 6 bases from J, with 19 bases in between.

This clone was seen only a few times. The chain employs TRBV30 and TRBJ1-5; the D is unclear. CDR1 is GTSNPN and CDR2 is SVGIG in the germline V gene (reference sequence). The germline V and J ends were trimmed by 0 bases and 3 bases, with 9 bases remaining between them. CDR3 length: 14 amino acids. The CDR3 DNA is TGTGCCTGGAGTGTTTTGGGATACAATCAGCCCCAGCATTTT. Translation: CAWSVLGYNQPQHF.

Only a few counts were recorded for this clone. This chain connects TRBV29-1 to TRBJ2-3, with a possible D match to TRBD2 (6 bases). The ends were cut back, 5 bases at V and 6 bases at J, with 21 bases in the middle. The CDR3 loop spans 15 amino acids. The germline V gene encodes CDR1 SQVTM and CDR2 ANQGSEA. The CDR3, as DNA: TGCAGCGTTAGAGGGGACGGCGCGGGGCCGGATACGCAGTATTTT. It encodes CSVRGDGAGPDTQYF.

The J gene is TRBJ1-1, the V gene TRBV28, with D unresolved. The CDR3 contains 14 residues. Trimming shortened V by 4 bases and J by 1 base, and 10 bases separated the two germline ends. Germline-derived CDR1 and CDR2 are MDHEN and SYDVKM. The CDR3 reads CASSSPATNTEAFF. As DNA, the CDR3 is TGTGCCAGCAGTTCCCCAGCTACGAACACTGAAGCTTTCTTT.

In its sample, this clone was seen a few times. The chain combines TRBV7-2 with TRBJ1-6, with 8 bases identical to TRBD1. The CDR3 is 15 amino acids. Germline lookup yields CDR1 SGHTA and CDR2 FQGNSA. The trim removed 5 bases at V and 10 bases at J, leaving 10 bases unmatched. CDR3 region: CASSTTGTGDSPLHF. The CDR3 region has the DNA TGTGCCAGCAGCACAACCGGGACAGGTGACTCACCCCTCCACTTT.

The chain links TRBV7-9 to TRBJ2-5, with 8 bases that match TRBD1. The germline CDR1 and CDR2 sequences are SEHNR and FQNEAQ (reference sequence). The length of the CDR3 is 15 residues. The trim removed 1 base at V and 4 bases at J, leaving 5 bases unmatched. CDR3 residues: CASSLGQGSSETQYF. Written as DNA, the CDR3 is TGTGCCAGCAGCTTAGGACAGGGGTCATCAGAGACCCAGTACTTC.